This T cell receptor (beta chain) comes out of a study of vaccination and CD4 T cells after COVID-19. Study context: For control cultures, the treatment was a CEFX pool, an HIV-1 Nef pool, or no peptide.

Oncomine TCR Beta short-read sequencing was applied to DNA from cultured CD4+ T cells. Cultures of CD4+ T cells served as the source for extracting genomic DNA. TCRdb recomputed calls from the PCR reads with MiXCR, one row per CDR3 protein. Of roughly 12,000 distinct CDR3 sequences listed, roughly 54% are singletons. Germline lookup yields CDR1 DFQATT and CDR2 SNEGSKA (reference sequence). This CDR3 comprises 15 residues. Germline trimming cut 2 bases from V and 5 bases from J; bases unmatched to any gene: 7. Note on this clonotype: Its antigen is still unknown.

Treatment specified: roughly 10-day PBMC culture with coronavirus spike peptide pools or control peptides (ViraFEST assay). Positive PCR tests were logged from March through December 2020, ahead of US Alpha, Beta and Delta variants. Upon completion of around eleven days of culture, CD4+ T cells were isolated via negative selection. Input material: CD4+ T cells from blood, cultured in vitro. The receptor's source is a human donor who had recovered from COVID-19. V is TRBV20-1 and J is TRBJ1-5; 9 nucleotides line up with TRBD1. CDR3 protein: CSARIRGQGDQPQHF. As DNA, the CDR3 is TGCAGTGCTAGAATCAGGGGACAGGGCGATCAGCCCCAGCATTTT.